These 28 T cell receptor beta chains were all obtained from the same sample, sequenced in a study of blood T cell repertoires in COVID-19. The method was immunoSEQ multiplex PCR; TCRdb's version includes in-frame clones alone and lacks a portion of them. The sample yields 200,000 to 250,000 clones, around 80% seen once. The sequencing input was peripheral blood. The source is a woman of 80 years or more with COVID-19, enrolled during active disease.

This chain connects TRBV28 to TRBJ1-6, with TRBD1 matching 10 bases. CDR3 length: 16 residues. Per the germline V gene, CDR1 is MDHEN and CDR2 is SYDVKM. Losses at the gene ends were 3 bases for V and 10 bases for J; bases not matched to a gene: 9. Here the CDR3 reads CASSLRQGASGSPLHF. The CDR3, as DNA: TGTGCCAGCAGTTTGCGACAGGGGGCCAGTGGGTCACCCCTCCACTTT. The full variable domain, rest sourced from reference TRBV28 and TRBJ1-6, is DVKVTQSSRYLVKRTGEKVFLECVQDMDHENMFWYRQDPGLGLRLIYFSYDVKMKEKGDIPEGYSVSREKKERFSLILESASTNQTSMYLCASSLRQGASGSPLHFGNGTRLTVT.

The chain joins TRBV18 to TRBJ2-3; TRBD2 aligns across 7 bases. The CDR3 is 13 residues long. Germline CDR1 reads KGHSH; CDR2 reads LQKENI. Trimming took 5 bases from V and 6 from J; bases not matched to a gene: 5. This CDR3 is CASSNLAADTQYF. The CDR3 DNA follows: TGTGCCAGCTCAAATCTAGCGGCCGATACGCAGTATTTT.

The chain carries TRBV7-8 and TRBJ1-5; no clear D gene. Trimming stripped 2 bases from V and 3 bases from J, with 11 bases between. Germline CDR1 is SGHVS and CDR2 is FQNEAQ. The CDR3 extends over 15 amino acids. CDR3 in DNA: TGTGCCAGCAGCTTAACCCAAGGAGACAATCAGCCCCAGCATTTT. This sequence encodes CASSLTQGDNQPQHF. The full variable domain, rest sourced from reference TRBV7-8 and TRBJ1-5, is GAGVSQSPRYKVAKRGQDVALRCDPISGHVSLFWYQQALGQGPEFLTYFQNEAQLDKSGLPSDRFFAERPEGSVSTLKIQRTQQEDSAVYLCASSLTQGDNQPQHFGDGTRLSIL.

The chain carries TRBV18 and TRBJ2-3; no clear D gene. Germline CDR1 reads KGHSH; CDR2 reads LQKENI. CDR3 size: 16 residues. The V end lost 2 bases, the J end lost 2 bases, and 14 bases lay between the germline ends. As DNA, the CDR3 is TGTGCCAGCTCACCAGCGAACCCCCGAATCACAGATACGCAGTATTTT. Translated, it gives CASSPANPRITDTQYF.

The CDR3, as DNA: TGTGCCAGCAGCCAAGAAGGGGAAGAGACCCAGTACTTC. It encodes CASSQEGEETQYF. The chain recombines TRBV3-1 (or the pseudogene TRBV3-2) with TRBJ2-5; tentative D call: TRBD1 (5 bases). Germline loops: CDR1 LGHDT, CDR2 YNNKEL (reference sequence). The germline V and J ends were trimmed by 0 bases and 3 bases, with 5 bases remaining between them. This CDR3 has 13 amino acids.

The rearrangement uses TRBV3-1 (or the pseudogene TRBV3-2) and TRBJ2-3, with 11 bases lining up with TRBD2. This CDR3 contains 16 residues. The germline gives CDR1 LGHDT, CDR2 YNNKEL (reference sequence). Losses at the gene ends were 4 bases for V and 2 bases for J; bases not matched to a gene: 5. CDR3 nucleotide sequence: TGTGCCAGCAGCCCGGGACTAGCGGAATTCACAGATACGCAGTATTTT. Protein: CASSPGLAEFTDTQYF.

V usage is TRBV2 and J usage is TRBJ1-4, with TRBD1 as a possible D gene (5 bases). CDR3 length: 12 residues. Germline CDR1 is SNHLY and CDR2 is FYNNEI. The V end lost 3 bases, the J end lost 8 bases, and 7 bases lay between the germline ends. The DNA for the CDR3 is TGTGCCAGCAGTGACAGGGTCGAAAAACTGTTTTTT. This sequence encodes CASSDRVEKLFF.

The chain has TRBV28 and TRBJ1-6, with TRBD1 matching over 11 bases. Germline CDR1 and CDR2: MDHEN and SYDVKM. J gave up 10 bases and V 2 bases, and 10 bases lay outside the gene matches. CDR3 length: 17 residues. The CDR3 coding sequence is TGTGCCAGCAGTTTACCACCCACCGGGACAGGGGGGTCACCCCTCCACTTT. Its translation is CASSLPPTGTGGSPLHF.

This chain joins TRBV7-3 and TRBJ1-1, with a tentative D call TRBD1 (5 bases). This CDR3 is built from 13 residues. V shed 5 bases and J shed 3 bases, with 10 bases lying between them. The germline gives CDR1 SGHTA, CDR2 FQGTGA. CDR3 residues: CASSRGGDTEAFF. The CDR3 DNA sequence: TGTGCCAGCAGCCGCGGGGGGGACACTGAAGCTTTCTTT.

The gene calls are TRBV28 and TRBJ1-5; 7 bases are shared with TRBD1. V dropped 4 bases and J dropped 7; count of bases not matched to a gene: 16. The germline gives CDR1 MDHEN, CDR2 SYDVKM. The CDR3 consists of 17 residues. CDR3 in DNA: TGTGCCAGCAGTTCAGGCTCAATTACAGGGGTGAGGCAGCCCCAGCATTTT. Protein product: CASSSGSITGVRQPQHF.

The chain is built from TRBV13 and TRBJ2-5; 16 bases fit TRBD2. Germline loops: CDR1 PRHDT, CDR2 FYEKMQ (reference sequence). The CDR3 runs 16 residues. Losses at the gene ends were 5 bases for V and 6 bases for J; bases not matched to a gene: 6. The CDR3 is CASSKGLAGGSQTQYF. In DNA, the CDR3 is TGTGCCAGCAGCAAGGGACTAGCGGGGGGGTCACAGACCCAGTACTTC.

The chain uses TRBV3-1 (or the pseudogene TRBV3-2) and TRBJ1-6; D is possibly TRBD1 (6 bases). Deletions cut 6 bases from V and 9 bases from J, with 15 bases between. Germline V gene sequence: CDR1 LGHDT, CDR2 YNNKEL (reference sequence). This CDR3 comprises 14 residues. CDR3 bases: TGTGCCAGCAGGGGGGCCCATACGGGTTCACCCCTCCACTTT. Translation: CASRGAHTGSPLHF.

The chain employs TRBV4-2 and TRBJ2-7; TRBD2 matches 10 bases. This CDR3 has 16 residues. Germline V CDR1 and CDR2: LGHNA, YNFKEQ. V trimming: 1 base; J trimming: 2 bases; junction bases outside the gene matches: 5. CDR3: CASSQASGGGTYEQYF. The CDR3 nucleotides are TGTGCCAGCAGCCAAGCGAGCGGGGGGGGAACCTACGAGCAGTACTTC.

The chain couples TRBV18 to TRBJ2-7; 9 positions agree with TRBD1. The CDR3 is 16 residues long. The ends lost 2 bases at V and 6 bases at J; junction bases unmatched: 11. CDR1 and CDR2 from the germline V gene are KGHSH and LQKENI. CDR3 sequence reads: CASSPRGQGGSGEQYF. CDR3 DNA: TGTGCCAGCTCACCAAGGGGACAGGGCGGATCCGGCGAGCAGTACTTC.

The gene calls are TRBV6-1 and TRBJ2-7; 12 bases line up with TRBD1. Germline V gene data show CDR1 as MNHNS and CDR2 as SASEGT. The CDR3 runs 20 residues. Losses at the gene ends were 4 bases for V and 4 bases for J; bases not matched to a gene: 20. CDR3 sequence: CASSGPHGTGGNLHPYEQYF. Written as DNA, the CDR3 is TGTGCCAGCAGTGGCCCCCACGGGACAGGGGGCAACCTCCACCCTTACGAGCAGTACTTC.

The CDR3: CASRAQGDTQYF. The DNA for the CDR3 is TGTGCCAGCAGGGCCCAGGGGGATACGCAGTATTTT. This sequence joins TRBV28 and TRBJ2-3, with D possibly matching TRBD1 (6 bases). CDR1 MDHEN and CDR2 SYDVKM come from the germline V gene. The CDR3 runs to 12 residues. V lost 6 bases to trimming and J lost 6 bases, with 10 bases between them.

V and J are TRBV4-3 and TRBJ1-3; D unresolved. The germline gives CDR1 LGHNA, CDR2 YSLEER. The CDR3 loop spans 17 amino acids. With 0 bases removed from V and 4 bases from J, the gap between germline ends came to 16 bases. For the CDR3, the DNA is TGCGCCAGCAGCCAAGATCTAAGCCAGTTGGGCGGAAACACCATATATTTT. This translates into CASSQDLSQLGGNTIYF.

The rearrangement uses TRBV10-3 and TRBJ2-7; the D gene is possibly TRBD1 (6 bases). V shed 3 bases and J shed 3 bases, with 18 bases lying between them. The length of the CDR3 is 16 residues. CDR1 and CDR2 (germline): ENHRY, SYGVKD. In DNA form, the CDR3 reads TGTGCCATCAGTGATCACGACAGGAAAAAGAGCTACGAGCAGTACTTC. This gives the protein CAISDHDRKKSYEQYF.

CDR3 sequence reads: CASSAGHSTNEKLFF. CDR3 DNA: TGTGCCAGCAGTGCCGGACACTCTACTAATGAAAAACTGTTTTTT. This chain uses TRBV6-4 with TRBJ1-4; the D gene is possibly TRBD1 (5 bases). The ends were cut back, 4 bases at V and 2 bases at J, with 11 bases in the middle. Germline V gives CDR1 MRHNA, CDR2 SNTAGT. The CDR3 runs to 15 residues.

This clone was recorded a few times. The genes are TRBV28 and TRBJ2-5, with 7 nucleotides matching TRBD1. Germline assignment: CDR1 MDHEN and CDR2 SYDVKM. The CDR3 extends over 13 amino acids. The ends lost 4 bases at V and 5 bases at J; junction bases unmatched: 4. CDR3 loop: CASSSGQWETQYF. CDR3 DNA: TGTGCCAGCAGTTCGGGACAGTGGGAGACCCAGTACTTC.

This rearrangement joins TRBV18 to TRBJ2-5; 7 nucleotides align to TRBD1. The CDR3 sequence is 17 residues long. Per germline, CDR1 KGHSH and CDR2 LQKENI. The V segment lost 0 bases and the J segment 3 bases; nucleotides outside the gene matches: 10. The CDR3 protein is CASSPPSWAGTEETQYF. The CDR3 coding sequence is TGTGCCAGCTCACCACCGTCGTGGGCCGGGACAGAAGAGACCCAGTACTTC.

This chain links TRBV2 with TRBJ1-5, with 10 bases lining up with TRBD1. Germline assignment: CDR1 SNHLY and CDR2 FYNNEI. The ends lost 6 bases at V and 7 bases at J; junction bases unmatched: 6. This CDR3 contains 14 residues. The DNA for the CDR3 is TGTGCCAGCAGCGCGACAGGGGGCGAGCAGCCCCAGCATTTT. Translating gives CASSATGGEQPQHF.

V and J are TRBV3-1 (or the pseudogene TRBV3-2) and TRBJ2-3; 15 bases line up with TRBD2. Unmatched junction bases numbered 8, after V lost 1 base and J lost 6 bases. The CDR3 totals 18 residues. CDR1 LGHDT and CDR2 YNNKEL come from the germline V gene (reference sequence). This CDR3 reads CASSQGKGLAGGHDTQYF. The CDR3 DNA sequence: TGTGCCAGCAGCCAAGGGAAAGGACTAGCGGGGGGGCACGATACGCAGTATTTT.

The chain has TRBV29-1 and TRBJ1-4, with a tentative D call TRBD1 (6 bases). The CDR3 is made up of 13 amino acids. The V gene's germline CDR1 is SQVTM and CDR2 ANQGSEA. V was clipped by 6 bases and J by 3 bases, with 11 bases between them. The CDR3 here is CSVSGTPNEKLFF. The CDR3 DNA sequence: TGCAGCGTGTCCGGGACACCTAATGAAAAACTGTTTTTT.

The chain combines TRBV6-1 with TRBJ2-5; the D gene is possibly TRBD1 (5 bases). Germline assignment: CDR1 MNHNS and CDR2 SASEGT. V was clipped by 2 bases and J by 4 bases, with 14 bases between them. CDR3 length equals 15 residues. In DNA, the CDR3 is TGTGCCAGCAGTGAAATCTGGGGTGGGGCAGAGACCCAGTACTTC. Its protein product is CASSEIWGGAETQYF.

V and J are TRBV7-2 and TRBJ1-2, with TRBD1 as a possible D gene (6 bases). Germline V gene sequence: CDR1 SGHTA, CDR2 FQGNSA. V was clipped by 6 bases and J by 5 bases, with 19 bases between them. The CDR3 runs to 15 residues. The CDR3 DNA follows: TGTGCCAGCAGTGCGGGTGAGGGGGGGGCTTATGGCTACACCTTC. It is translated as CASSAGEGGAYGYTF.

The chain recombines TRBV27 with TRBJ1-2, with D unresolved. Trimming shortened V by 5 bases and J by 4 bases, and 11 bases separated the two germline ends. The CDR3 covers 13 residues. CDR1 and CDR2 (germline): MNHEY, SMNVEV (reference sequence). The CDR3 DNA is TGTGCCAGCAGTCCGAACGGGGTCTATGGCTACACCTTC. Translated: CASSPNGVYGYTF.

This clone came up once. The CDR3 DNA reads as TGTGCCAGCAGCTTAGGGGGAAGGGGGACAGGGTACACAGATACGCAGTATTTT. Its translation is CASSLGGRGTGYTDTQYF. The V and J genes are TRBV11-2 and TRBJ2-3; 9 bases are shared with TRBD1. Germline CDR1 SGHAT, CDR2 FQNNGV. The CDR3 consists of 18 residues. With 1 base clipped from V and 2 bases from J, the junction kept 10 bases outside the gene matches.